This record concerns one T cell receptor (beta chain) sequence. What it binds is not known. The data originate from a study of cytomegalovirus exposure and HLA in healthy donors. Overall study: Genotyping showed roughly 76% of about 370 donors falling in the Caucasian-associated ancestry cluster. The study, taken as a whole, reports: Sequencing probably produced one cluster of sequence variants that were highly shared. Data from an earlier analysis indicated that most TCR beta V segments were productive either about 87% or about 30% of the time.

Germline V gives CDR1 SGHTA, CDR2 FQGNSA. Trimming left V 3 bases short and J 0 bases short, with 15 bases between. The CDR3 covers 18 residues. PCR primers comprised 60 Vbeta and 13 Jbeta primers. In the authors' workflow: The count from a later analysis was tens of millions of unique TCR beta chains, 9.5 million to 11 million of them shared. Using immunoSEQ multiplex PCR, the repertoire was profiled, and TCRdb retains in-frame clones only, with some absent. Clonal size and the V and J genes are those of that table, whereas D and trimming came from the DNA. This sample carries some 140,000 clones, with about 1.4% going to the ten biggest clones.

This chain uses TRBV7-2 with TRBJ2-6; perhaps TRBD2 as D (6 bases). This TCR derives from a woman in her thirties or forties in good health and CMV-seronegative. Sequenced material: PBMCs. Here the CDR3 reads CASSLGGTAISGANVLTF. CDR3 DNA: TGTGCCAGCAGCTTGGGCGGGACGGCGATCTCTGGGGCCAACGTCCTGACTTTC.